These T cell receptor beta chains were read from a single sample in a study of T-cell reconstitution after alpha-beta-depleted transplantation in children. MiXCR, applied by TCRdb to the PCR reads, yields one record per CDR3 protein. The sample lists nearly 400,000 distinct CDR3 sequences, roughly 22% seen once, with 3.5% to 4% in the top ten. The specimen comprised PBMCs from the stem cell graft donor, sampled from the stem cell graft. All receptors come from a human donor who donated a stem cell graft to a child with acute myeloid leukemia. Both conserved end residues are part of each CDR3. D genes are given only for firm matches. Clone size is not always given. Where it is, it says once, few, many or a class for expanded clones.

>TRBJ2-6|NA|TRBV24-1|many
TGTGCCACCAGTGATTCTCAGGGGACTGGGGCCAACGTCCTGACTTTC
CATSDSQGTGANVLTF
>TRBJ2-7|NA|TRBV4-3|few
TGCGCCAGCAGCCAAGTGGCTAGCGAGGACGAGCAGTACTTC
CASSQVASEDEQYF
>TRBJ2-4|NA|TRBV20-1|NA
TGCAGTGCTCCGGACTCCCTAGCCAAAAACATTCAGTACTTC
CSAPDSLAKNIQYF
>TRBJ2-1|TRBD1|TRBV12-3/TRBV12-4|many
TGTGCCAGCAGTCTCGACCCGGACAGGCACAATGAGCAGTTCTTC
CASSLDPDRHNEQFF
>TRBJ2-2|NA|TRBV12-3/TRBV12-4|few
TGTGCCAGCAGTTTACGGTTAGCGGAACACGGGGAGCTGTTTTTT
CASSLRLAEHGELFF
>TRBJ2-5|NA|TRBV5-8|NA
TGTGCCAGCAGGGGAGGAGAGACCCAGTACTTC
CASRGGETQYF
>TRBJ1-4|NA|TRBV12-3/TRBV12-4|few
TGTGCCAGCAGAGAGCTCGCAACTAATGAAAAACTGTTTTTT
CASRELATNEKLFF
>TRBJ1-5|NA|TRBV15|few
TGTGCCACCAGCAGAGAACGGGTTTTTGGCAATCAGCCCCAGCATTTT
CATSRERVFGNQPQHF
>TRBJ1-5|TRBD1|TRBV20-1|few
TGCAGTGCTAGCAGGGGGACAGGTCGTTATAGCAATCAGCCCCAGCATTTT
CSASRGTGRYSNQPQHF
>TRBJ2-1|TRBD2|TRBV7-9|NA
TGTGCCAGCAGCGAAACTAGCGGATCGTACAATGAGCAGTTCTTC
CASSETSGSYNEQFF
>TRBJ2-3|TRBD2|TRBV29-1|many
TGCAGCGCCGGGGGTAGCGGGAGATCAGATACGCAGTATTTT
CSAGGSGRSDTQYF
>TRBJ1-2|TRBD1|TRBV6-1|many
TGTGCCAGCAGTCTTCGGACAGGGAACTATGGCTACACCTTC
CASSLRTGNYGYTF
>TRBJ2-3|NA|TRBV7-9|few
TGTGCCAGCAGCTTCGGCTACACAGATACGCAGTATTTT
CASSFGYTDTQYF
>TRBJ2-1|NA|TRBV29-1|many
TGCAGCGTTGAAGAAGCAGGGGTCGAAAATGAGCAGTTCTTC
CSVEEAGVENEQFF
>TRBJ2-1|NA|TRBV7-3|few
TGTGCCAGCAGCGTCACCACAGGATGGGGCGACAATGAGCAGTTCTTC
CASSVTTGWGDNEQFF
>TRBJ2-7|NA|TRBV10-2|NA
TGCGCCAGCAGTGACCCGTCGGGGGGCCTACTCTACGAGCAGTACTTC
CASSDPSGGLLYEQYF
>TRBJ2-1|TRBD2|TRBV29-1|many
TGCAGCGTCCAGACTAGCCAACAGCGGGATGAGCAGTTCTTC
CSVQTSQQRDEQFF
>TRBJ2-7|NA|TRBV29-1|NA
TGCAGCGTACACGTCCGGTACTCCTACGAGCAGTACTTC
CSVHVRYSYEQYF
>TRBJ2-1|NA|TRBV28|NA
TGTGCCAGCAGTCTAAAGGACTACTTTAACCTCCTCTCCAATGAGCAGTTCTTC
CASSLKDYFNLLSNEQFF
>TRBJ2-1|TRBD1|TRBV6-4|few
TGTGCCAGCAGTCCCGGGACAGGGTCGTTCAATGAGCAGTTCTTC
CASSPGTGSFNEQFF
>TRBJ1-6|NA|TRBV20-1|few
TGCAGTGCAGCGGACAGCTCCTATAATTCACCCCTCCACTTT
CSAADSSYNSPLHF
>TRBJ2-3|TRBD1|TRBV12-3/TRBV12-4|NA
TGTGCCAGCAGGCCGACAGGGGGGGGCGCAGATACGCAGTATTTT
CASRPTGGGADTQYF
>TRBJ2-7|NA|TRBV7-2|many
TGTGCCAGCAGCTTAGCGCAGGGAATAGTCACCTACGAGCAGTACTTC
CASSLAQGIVTYEQYF
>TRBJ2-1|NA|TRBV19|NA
TGTGCCAGTAGTATGGGAAACTCCTACAATGAGCAGTTCTTC
CASSMGNSYNEQFF
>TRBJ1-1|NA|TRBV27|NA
TGTGCCAGCAGTTTAGGTCTTCAGGCGGAAGCTTTCTTT
CASSLGLQAEAFF
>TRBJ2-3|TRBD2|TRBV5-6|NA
TGTGCCAGCAGCCAAGCGGGAGGGGATACGCAGTATTTT
CASSQAGGDTQYF
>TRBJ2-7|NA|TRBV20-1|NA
TGCAGTGCTCCAGGGTCCCCGGCCTACGAGCAGTACTTC
CSAPGSPAYEQYF
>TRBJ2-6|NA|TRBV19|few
TGTGCCAGTAGTACAGGGTTGGGGGCCAACGTCCTGACTTTC
CASSTGLGANVLTF
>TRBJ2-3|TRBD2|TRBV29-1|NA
TGCAGCGTTGACTGGCAGGGAGGGACAGATACGCAGTATTTT
CSVDWQGGTDTQYF
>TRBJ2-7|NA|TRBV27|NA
TGTGCCAGCAGTTTATTTCGGGGGGGGACAGCCTACGAGCAGTACTTC
CASSLFRGGTAYEQYF
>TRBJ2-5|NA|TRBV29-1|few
TGCAGCGGTGGGGAAGAGACCCAGTACTTC
CSGGEETQYF
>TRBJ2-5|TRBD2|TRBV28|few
TGTGCCAGCAGTTTGCCTACTATCGGGAGGGATAGGGAGACCCAGTACTTC
CASSLPTIGRDRETQYF
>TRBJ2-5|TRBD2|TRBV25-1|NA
TGTGCCAGCAGTGAATCCCCATATCGACTAGCGGGGGGGAACCAAGAGACCCAGTACTTC
CASSESPYRLAGGNQETQYF
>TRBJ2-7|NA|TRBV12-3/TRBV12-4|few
TGTGCCAGCAGCTTTATCAGGGGTCACGAGCAGTACTTC
CASSFIRGHEQYF
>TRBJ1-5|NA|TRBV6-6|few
TGTGCCAGCGACGGGGGCAGCAATCAGCCCCAGCATTTT
CASDGGSNQPQHF
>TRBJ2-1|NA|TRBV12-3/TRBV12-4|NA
TGTGCCAGCAGTTACGGGAGCAATGAGCAGTTCTTC
CASSYGSNEQFF
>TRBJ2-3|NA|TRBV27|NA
TGTGCCAGCAGTTTATTAGGGACTGGGTTGGCAGATACGCAGTATTTT
CASSLLGTGLADTQYF
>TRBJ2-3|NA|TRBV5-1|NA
TGCGCCAGCAGAGCTCCGGGCACAGATACGCAGTATTTT
CASRAPGTDTQYF
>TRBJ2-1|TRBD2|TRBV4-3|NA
TGCGCCAGCAGCCAAGGTAGCGGGGGGTACAATGAGCAGTTCTTC
CASSQGSGGYNEQFF
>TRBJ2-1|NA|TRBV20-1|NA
TGCAGTGCTCCCCAAGCGATGAGCTCCTACAATGAGCAGTTCTTC
CSAPQAMSSYNEQFF
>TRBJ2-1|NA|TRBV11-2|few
TGTGCCAGCAGCCCCCCACCGTGGGGCAGGCCCGAACACAATGAGCAGTTCTTC
CASSPPPWGRPEHNEQFF
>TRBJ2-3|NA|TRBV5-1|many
TGCGCCAGCAGCTTGGAATCGGGAGTTAGCACAGATACGCAGTATTTT
CASSLESGVSTDTQYF